Listed here are 32 T cell receptor beta chains from one sample, sequenced in a study of blood T cell repertoires in COVID-19. The repertoire was sequenced with immunoSEQ multiplex PCR; TCRdb's copy has only in-frame clones and lacks some. The sample has roughly 56,000 clones, approximately 91% seen once. Sequences were obtained from peripheral blood. Source of these receptors: a man aged 45-65 years with active COVID-19.

In this sample, this clone turned up a few times. The rearrangement uses TRBV11-2 and TRBJ1-5; tentative D call: TRBD1 (5 bases). In germline, CDR1 is SGHAT, CDR2 FQNNGV. CDR3 size: 16 residues. V lost 5 bases to trimming and J lost 3 bases, with 17 bases between them. The CDR3 DNA reads TGTGCCAGCAGCCCCACTTCCGACAGCAACAATCAGCCCCAGCATTTT. Encoded protein: CASSPTSDSNNQPQHF.

This clone was detected once. V usage is TRBV28 and J usage is TRBJ2-2, with TRBD1 identical over 7 bases. Germline V lookup: CDR1 MDHEN, CDR2 SYDVKM. Trimming cost V 6 bases and J 3 bases; bases outside gene matches: 7. The CDR3 covers 15 residues. The CDR3 nucleotides read TGTGCCAGCAGGGCCGACAGGGCGGACACCGGGGAGCTGTTTTTT. Translating it yields CASRADRADTGELFF. Supplemented by reference TRBV28 and TRBJ2-2, the full variable domain reads DVKVTQSSRYLVKRTGEKVFLECVQDMDHENMFWYRQDPGLGLRLIYFSYDVKMKEKGDIPEGYSVSREKKERFSLILESASTNQTSMYLCASRADRADTGELFFGEGSRLTVL.

J is TRBJ2-1 and V is TRBV19; TRBD2 matches at 12 bases. Germline V lookup: CDR1 LNHDA, CDR2 SQIVND (reference sequence). The CDR3 is 15 amino acids. The trim removed 2 bases at V and 10 bases at J, leaving 6 bases unmatched. The CDR3 DNA reads as TGTGCCAGTAGTATACTCCTTGGACTAGCGGGGGAGCAGTTCTTC. It translates to CASSILLGLAGEQFF.

J is TRBJ1-5 and V is TRBV21-1; the DNA was not compared with TRBD1, the D call given in the table. TRBV21-1 counts as a pseudogene. The CDR3 is 19 residues long. The CDR3 coding sequence is TGTGCCAGCAGCAAACTGTACAGGGGGCGGGTAGGAAGCAATCAGCCCCAGCATTTT. It yields the protein CASSKLYRGRVGSNQPQHF.

V and J are TRBV19 and TRBJ2-1; D remains unclear. Germline V lookup: CDR1 LNHDA, CDR2 SQIVND (reference sequence). V gave up 1 base and J gave up 0 bases, with 7 bases separating them. This CDR3 has 15 amino acids. The CDR3 coding sequence is TGTGCCAGTAGTATAGTACAAAACTCCTACAATGAGCAGTTCTTC. Translation: CASSIVQNSYNEQFF.

The V gene is TRBV5-1, the J gene TRBJ2-7, with D possibly being TRBD1 (6 bases). The CDR3 loop spans 15 amino acids. Deletions cut 3 bases from V and 3 bases from J, with 16 bases between. Germline CDR1 is SGHRS and CDR2 is YFSETQ. Here the CDR3 DNA reads TGCGCCAGCAGCTGGGGACAAGGGGCGAGCTACGAGCAGTACTTC. Translating gives CASSWGQGASYEQYF.

J is TRBJ2-3 and V is TRBV5-5; 7 positions agree with TRBD2. The CDR3 has 15 residues. V dropped 0 bases and J dropped 1; count of bases not matched to a gene: 2. Germline V lookup: CDR1 SGHKS, CDR2 YYEKEE (reference sequence). In DNA, the CDR3 is TGTGCCAGCAGCTTGGTCCTAGCGGGCACAGATACGCAGTATTTT. This sequence encodes CASSLVLAGTDTQYF. The full variable domain, its missing parts supplied by reference TRBV5-5 and TRBJ2-3, is DAGVTQSPTHLIKTRGQQVTLRCSPISGHKSVSWYQQVLGQGPQFIFQYYEKEERGRGNFPDRFSARQFPNYSSELNVNALLLGDSALYLCASSLVLAGTDTQYFGPGTRLTVL.

V is TRBV27 and J is TRBJ2-7; 10 bases agree with TRBD1. Germline CDR1 and CDR2: MNHEY and SMNVEV (reference sequence). V was pared by 3 bases and J by 2 bases, with 1 base of the junction left unmatched. The CDR3 contains 14 residues. Here the CDR3 reads CASSFGTGAYEQYF. For the CDR3, the DNA is TGTGCCAGCAGTTTCGGGACAGGGGCCTACGAGCAGTACTTC.

The rearrangement joins TRBV28 to TRBJ1-6; no firm D call. This CDR3 spans 14 amino acids. V lost 7 bases, J lost 9 bases, and 16 bases lay in between. The germline V gene encodes CDR1 MDHEN and CDR2 SYDVKM. The DNA for the CDR3 is TGTGCCAGCAAACTATCGAAGTCGGGTTCACCCCTCCACTTT. Translating gives CASKLSKSGSPLHF.

The V gene is TRBV19, the J gene TRBJ2-7; 14 bases line up with TRBD2. CDR1 and CDR2 (germline): LNHDA, SQIVND (reference sequence). The CDR3 loop spans 15 amino acids. After removal of 11 bases from V and 1 base from J, the junction contained 7 bases not matched to a gene. CDR3 residues: CAPGTSGRSSYEQYF. The DNA of the CDR3 is TGTGCCCCAGGGACTAGCGGGAGATCATCCTACGAGCAGTACTTC.

The rearrangement uses TRBV7-9 and TRBJ1-2; TRBD1 matches at 11 bases. With 3 bases clipped from V and 7 bases from J, the junction kept 4 bases outside the gene matches. The CDR3 runs 14 residues. Germline CDR1 is SEHNR and CDR2 is FQNEAQ (reference sequence). The DNA of the CDR3 is TGTGCCAGCAGCTTGGACAGGGGGCCAGTTGGCTACACCTTC. Its translation is CASSLDRGPVGYTF.

The chain carries TRBV5-8 and TRBJ2-1, with 11 bases aligning to TRBD2. Germline trimming cut 3 bases from V and 8 bases from J; bases unmatched to any gene: 10. CDR1 is SGHTS and CDR2 is YDEGEE in the germline V gene. This CDR3 is built from 16 residues. The CDR3 here is CASSSPGTSGFDEQFF. The CDR3 DNA reads TGTGCCAGCAGCTCCCCCGGGACTAGCGGTTTCGATGAGCAGTTCTTC.

The rearrangement uses TRBV12-3 or TRBV12-4 and TRBJ2-2, with D hard to call. The CDR3 length is 11 residues. V dropped 3 bases and J dropped 8 bases, with 4 bases sitting between them. In nucleotides, the CDR3 is TGTGCCAGCAGTTTTAATGGGGAGCTGTTTTTT. This translates into CASSFNGELFF.

V is TRBV7-2 and J is TRBJ2-3, with D possibly TRBD1 on 5 matching bases. V lost 5 bases to trimming and J lost 0 bases, with 12 bases between them. The CDR3 spans 15 residues. Germline assignment: CDR1 SGHTA and CDR2 FQGNSA. CDR3 nucleotide sequence: TGTGCCAGCAGCCAAACAGGAACTAGCACAGATACGCAGTATTTT. This gives the protein CASSQTGTSTDTQYF. The variable domain in full, with the rest retrieved from reference TRBV7-2 and TRBJ2-3, is GAGVSQSPSNKVTEKGKDVELRCDPISGHTALYWYRQSLGQGLEFLIYFQGNSAPDKSGLPSDRFSAERTGGSVSTLTIQRTQQEDSAVYLCASSQTGTSTDTQYFGPGTRLTVL.

The chain has TRBV10-2 and TRBJ1-1; 9 bases map to TRBD1. Germline loops: CDR1 WSHSY, CDR2 SAAADI. With V trimmed by 6 bases and J by 6 bases, 5 bases remained unmatched. This CDR3 contains 13 residues. The CDR3 bases are TGCGCCAGCAGGGAAGGACAGGGGTCTGAAGCTTTCTTT. Amino acid sequence: CASREGQGSEAFF.

V and J are TRBV5-1 and TRBJ1-6; maybe TRBD1 (6 bases). This CDR3 contains 15 residues. V was trimmed by 4 bases and J by 9 bases, leaving 17 bases between them. Per the germline V gene, CDR1 is SGHRS and CDR2 is YFSETQ. The CDR3 bases are TGCGCCAGCAGCCTAAAAACAGGGTACGGTTCACCCCTCCACTTT. Encoded protein: CASSLKTGYGSPLHF.

In this sample, this clone is large. CDR3 protein: CASRPHPGAPDGYTF. The CDR3 DNA is TGTGCCAGCCGCCCGCATCCAGGGGCCCCGGATGGCTACACCTTC. V gene TRBV28 combines with J gene TRBJ1-2, with a possible D match to TRBD1 (6 bases). CDR1 and CDR2 (germline): MDHEN, SYDVKM. V was shortened by 8 bases and J by 6 bases, with 22 bases between the two germline ends. This CDR3 contains 15 residues.

This clone was detected a few times. This chain uses TRBV10-1 with TRBJ1-5; 7 positions agree with TRBD1. Germline CDR1 is WNHNN and CDR2 is SYGVQD (reference sequence). The V segment lost 10 bases and the J segment 4 bases; nucleotides outside the gene matches: 13. CDR3 length: 15 residues. CDR3 sequence (DNA): TGCGCCACCACCCCCAGGCCAGGGGGGAATCAGCCCCAGCATTTT. Amino acid sequence: CATTPRPGGNQPQHF.

This chain connects TRBV13 to TRBJ2-3; 7 nucleotides align to TRBD2. The V gene's germline CDR1 is PRHDT and CDR2 FYEKMQ (reference sequence). This CDR3 has 16 amino acids. After removal of 1 base from V and 5 bases from J, the junction contained 9 bases not matched to a gene. The CDR3 DNA reads as TGTGCCAGCAGCTTAGCTCCGGCGGGAGTGGGAGATACGCAGTATTTT. Translated, it gives CASSLAPAGVGDTQYF.

The rearrangement joins TRBV7-6 to TRBJ2-7; 8 bases agree with TRBD1. Germline CDR1 reads SGHVS; CDR2 reads FNYEAQ. Germline trimming cut 4 bases from V and 4 bases from J; bases unmatched to any gene: 9. The CDR3 is 15 residues long. In DNA form, the CDR3 reads TGTGCCAGCAGCTCTCAACGACAGGGGATTTACGAGCAGTACTTC. Translated, it gives CASSSQRQGIYEQYF.

Only one count was recorded for this clone. The chain couples TRBV19 to TRBJ1-1, with D possibly matching TRBD1 (5 bases). The CDR3 extends over 12 amino acids. Germline V gene data show CDR1 as LNHDA and CDR2 as SQIVND (reference sequence). Trimming left V 4 bases short and J 5 bases short, with 8 bases between. The DNA of the CDR3 is TGTGCCAGTAGTACAGGGCTGACTGAAGCTTTCTTT. Translated, it gives CASSTGLTEAFF.

To note about this clone: This CDR3 is missing its conserved last phenylalanine or tryptophan, likely due to a read error. The DNA is omitted, as the CDR3 cannot be located on it reliably, and the CDR3 follows TCRdb's listing. The chain couples TRBV5-6 to TRBJ1-2; TRBD1 was called by the table and not checked on the DNA. From germline, CDR1 is SGHDT and CDR2 YYEEEE. With termini counted, the CDR3 has 13 amino acids. The CDR3 sequence: CASSVYGTPTNPR.

The chain is built from TRBV4-1 and TRBJ1-1, with a weak D call TRBD1 (5 bases). V lost 6 bases and J 6 bases, leaving 14 bases between the germline ends. Germline loops: CDR1 MGHRA, CDR2 YSYEKL. The CDR3 runs 13 residues. The CDR3 coding sequence is TGCGCCAGCAGAACCAATGGGGCAGCTGAAGCTTTCTTT. Its translation: CASRTNGAAEAFF.

The chain uses TRBV5-1 and TRBJ2-3; 8 nucleotides align to TRBD1. Germline lookup yields CDR1 SGHRS and CDR2 YFSETQ. V trimming: 4 bases; J trimming: 2 bases; junction bases outside the gene matches: 6. This CDR3 has 15 amino acids. The DNA of the CDR3 is TGCGCCAGCAGCGTACAGGGGGAGAACACAGATACGCAGTATTTT. Protein sequence: CASSVQGENTDTQYF.

V is TRBV3-1 (or the pseudogene TRBV3-2) and J is TRBJ1-5; no firm D call. The germline V and J ends were trimmed by 1 base and 0 bases, with 7 bases remaining between them. This CDR3 comprises 15 residues. CDR1 LGHDT and CDR2 YNNKEL come from the germline V gene (reference sequence). CDR3 sequence (DNA): TGTGCCAGCAGCCAAGGCGGAAATAGCAATCAGCCCCAGCATTTT. Its protein product is CASSQGGNSNQPQHF.

This clone has just a few counts. The CDR3 region has the DNA TGTGCCAGCAGACGGCAGCCGGGGGGCGACCAGCCCCAGCATTTT. This codes for CASRRQPGGDQPQHF. V gene TRBV6-5 combines with J gene TRBJ1-5; D perhaps matches TRBD1 (6 bases). There are 15 residues in the CDR3. Germline V lookup: CDR1 MNHEY, CDR2 SVGAGI. Trimming cost V 6 bases and J 7 bases, with 19 bases left between them.

This clone was seen a handful of times. The J gene is TRBJ1-2, the V gene TRBV5-4; D gene unclear. V lost 0 bases, J lost 3 bases, and 6 bases lay in between. This CDR3 has 13 residues. Looked up from germline, CDR1 is SGHNT and CDR2 is YYREEE (reference sequence). CDR3 region: CASSLAGDYGYTF. The CDR3 DNA follows: TGTGCCAGCAGCTTGGCGGGAGACTATGGCTACACCTTC.

The rearrangement links TRBV3-1 (or the pseudogene TRBV3-2) to TRBJ1-5; D is undetermined. The germline CDR1 and CDR2 sequences are LGHDT and YNNKEL (reference sequence). The CDR3 has 14 residues. The V gene lost 1 base and the J gene lost 3 bases, with 7 bases spanning the gap. The CDR3 region is CASSQGAVNQPQHF. CDR3 DNA: TGTGCCAGCAGCCAAGGGGCAGTCAATCAGCCCCAGCATTTT.

CDR3 loop: CASSQWDGRDQETQYF. CDR3 DNA sequence: TGTGCCAGCAGCCAATGGGACGGGAGGGACCAAGAGACCCAGTACTTC. The V call is TRBV14, the J call TRBJ2-5, with 8 bases fitting TRBD2. V trimming: 2 bases; J trimming: 0 bases; junction bases outside the gene matches: 5. This CDR3 is 16 amino acids long. Germline lookup yields CDR1 SGHDN and CDR2 FVKESK.

This chain links TRBV5-6 with TRBJ1-1; a weak D match, TRBD1 (5 bases). Trimming shortened V by 4 bases and J by 4 bases, and 17 bases separated the two germline ends. The CDR3 consists of 15 residues. Germline V gene lookup returns CDR1 SGHDT and CDR2 YYEEEE. For the CDR3, the DNA is TGTGCCAGCAGCGGGGGACTTTGGGACGGCACTGAAGCTTTCTTT. It translates to CASSGGLWDGTEAFF.

A few counts support this clone. The chain joins TRBV11-3 to TRBJ1-3; D gene ambiguous. Per germline, CDR1 SGHNT and CDR2 YENEEA. This CDR3 has 15 amino acids. The V and J ends lost 0 bases and 0 bases respectively, with 6 bases between them. Here the CDR3 DNA reads TGTGCCAGCAGCTTAGATTCTTCCTCTGGAAACACCATATATTTT. Translating it yields CASSLDSSSGNTIYF.

The chain recombines TRBV19 with TRBJ2-3; weak D call: TRBD1 (6 bases). In germline, CDR1 is LNHDA, CDR2 SQIVND (reference sequence). V gave up 1 base and J gave up 4 bases, with 9 bases separating them. CDR3 size: 14 residues. CDR3 sequence: CASSIGWGPDTQYF. For the CDR3, the DNA is TGTGCCAGTAGTATAGGATGGGGGCCAGATACGCAGTATTTT.